The clone carrying this TCR beta chain was detected ten times or more. Its antigen is undetermined. TCRdb redid the calling of the 5' RACE reads with MiXCR, one entry per CDR3 protein. The data contain some 240,000 distinct CDR3 sequences, 15% to 20% of them singletons. This entry belongs to a study of CD8 T cells in ankylosing spondylitis. Study findings and constraints: Disease-linked clones were reportedly significantly enriched in matched ankylosing spondylitis synovial fluid. Disease-linked clones bore a CD8+ phenotype, appearing relatively rarely in peripheral blood. Apparently characteristic of ankylosing spondylitis blood was a TCR beta motif (roughly eight highly homologous variants). Several of the motif variants were reported before in synovial fluid and blood from reactive arthritis.

Trimming pared 2 bases from V and 6 bases from J, leaving 18 bases between. This CDR3 has 16 residues. Germline CDR1 SGHKS, CDR2 YYEKEE (reference sequence). The sequenced sample was blood, either unsorted or a sorted T cell fraction (not recorded which). This sequence joins TRBV5-5 and TRBJ2-1; no clear D. This clonotype originated in a male donor with ankylosing spondylitis or in good health (not recorded which). The CDR3 is CASSLALAAPINEQFF. CDR3 nucleotides: TGTGCCAGCAGCTTAGCGTTGGCAGCCCCGATCAATGAGCAGTTCTTC.